This T cell receptor (beta chain) was observed in a study of cytomegalovirus exposure and HLA in healthy donors. Whole-study results and caveats: Analyses of presence and absence presupposed an approximately uniform sequencing depth across donors.

Details on this clone: Its antigen is undetermined.

Primers included in the PCR were 60 Vbeta and 13 Jbeta primers. Sequencing was performed with immunoSEQ multiplex PCR; in TCRdb, only in-frame clones are kept and a portion is missing. The table lists roughly 160,000 clones, approximately 83% of them singletons. This TCR was sampled from a young man in good health and CMV-seropositive. Sequenced input: PBMCs.

The DNA for the CDR3 is TGTGCCAGCAGCGCCCCGGGACAGGGAATTGAAAAACTGTTTTTT. Encoded protein: CASSAPGQGIEKLFF. The chain has TRBV7-9 and TRBJ1-4; 9 bases agree with TRBD1. The ends lost 5 bases at V and 7 bases at J; junction bases unmatched: 8. The CDR3 has 15 residues. CDR1 is SEHNR and CDR2 is FQNEAQ in the germline V gene (reference sequence).